Presented here are 17 T cell receptor beta chains from one specimen sequenced in a study of T cell repertoires in cytomegalovirus infection. TCRdb processed the reads anew with MiXCR; each CDR3 protein has one entry. This table has hundreds of thousands of distinct CDR3 sequences, roughly 42% appearing once. These receptors have no identified antigens. Sample: cultured PBMCs, taken from culture after CMV antigen stimulation. All receptors come from a human donor in good health (CMV status not recorded). Some clones in this sample may be carry-over from other donors' samples.

The rearrangement uses TRBV7-2 and TRBJ2-5; 15 nucleotides align to TRBD2. This CDR3 comprises 19 residues. The V gene's germline CDR1 is SGHTA and CDR2 FQGNSA. V lost 2 bases to trimming and J lost 4 bases; unmatched junction nucleotides: 11. This chain's CDR3 is CASSLLRTSGRAFSETQYF. The DNA for the CDR3 is TGTGCCAGCAGCTTACTTCGGACTAGCGGGAGGGCCTTTTCAGAGACCCAGTACTTC. The whole variable domain, filled in from reference TRBV7-2 and TRBJ2-5, reads GAGVSQSPSNKVTEKGKDVELRCDPISGHTALYWYRQSLGQGLEFLIYFQGNSAPDKSGLPSDRFSAERTGGSVSTLTIQRTQQEDSAVYLCASSLLRTSGRAFSETQYFGPGTRLLVL.

This chain connects TRBV6-2 or TRBV6-3 to TRBJ1-5, with a possible D match to TRBD1 (5 bases). The germline V gene encodes CDR1 MNHEY and CDR2 SVGEGT. This CDR3 contains 15 residues. V dropped 4 bases and J dropped 7 bases, with 17 bases sitting between them. The CDR3 nucleotides are TGTGCCAGCAGTTGGGATGGGCAGGGCGGCCAGCCCCAGCATTTT. Protein sequence: CASSWDGQGGQPQHF.

The gene calls are TRBV12-3 or TRBV12-4 and TRBJ1-2; TRBD1 agrees at 7 bases. V gave up 1 base and J gave up 7 bases; unmatched junction bases: 6. This CDR3 has 14 residues. CDR3 bases: TGTGCCAGCAGTTTAGGACAGGGTAGAGCTGGCTACACCTTC. Its protein is CASSLGQGRAGYTF.

V gene TRBV7-8 combines with J gene TRBJ1-5; D is uncertain. The CDR3 is 13 amino acids. V lost 2 bases and J lost 5, with 7 bases in between. Germline values: CDR1 SGHVS, CDR2 FQNEAQ. CDR3 protein: CASSLRADQPQHF. DNA for the CDR3: TGTGCCAGCAGCTTAAGGGCAGATCAGCCCCAGCATTTT.

This clonotype came up a few times. This chain connects TRBV7-2 to TRBJ2-1; TRBD2 aligns across 7 bases. CDR1 is SGHTA, CDR2 FQGNSA, per germline. V lost 5 bases and J lost 5; bases outside the gene matches: 15. CDR3 length: 17 residues. In DNA form, the CDR3 reads TGTGCCAGCAGCCCTCCGATTGCACTAGCGAACGACAATGAGCAGTTCTTC. Protein sequence: CASSPPIALANDNEQFF.

V and J are TRBV6-2 or TRBV6-3 and TRBJ2-1; TRBD2 matches 9 bases. The V gene's germline CDR1 is MNHEY and CDR2 SVGEGT. The CDR3 length is 14 residues. V gave up 10 bases and J gave up 7 bases; unmatched junction bases: 11. In DNA form, the CDR3 reads TGTGCCATTAAACGAGCGGGGGGAATAAATGAGCAGTTCTTC. Translated, it gives CAIKRAGGINEQFF.

CDR3 in amino acids: CASSESGRGKAEAFF. The DNA of the CDR3 is TGTGCCAGCAGTGAATCCGGGAGGGGGAAGGCTGAAGCTTTCTTT. J is TRBJ1-1 and V is TRBV2; TRBD1 is a possible D gene (6 bases). Germline CDR1 is SNHLY and CDR2 is FYNNEI. This CDR3 is built from 15 residues. The V and J ends lost 2 bases and 6 bases respectively, with 16 bases between them.

V and J are TRBV2 and TRBJ2-5, with D perhaps matching TRBD1 (6 bases). In germline, CDR1 is SNHLY, CDR2 FYNNEI. The CDR3 totals 13 residues. Trimming took 7 bases from V and 1 from J, leaving 10 bases between them. The CDR3 DNA sequence: TGTGCCAGCAATCAGGGGACCCAAGAGACCCAGTACTTC. Protein sequence: CASNQGTQETQYF. The variable domain in full, completed from reference TRBV2 and TRBJ2-5, reads EPEVTQTPSHQVTQMGQEVILRCVPISNHLYFYWYRQILGQKVEFLVSFYNNEISEKSEIFDDQFSVERPDGSNFTLKIRSTKLEDSAMYFCASNQGTQETQYFGPGTRLLVL.

The gene calls are TRBV7-6 and TRBJ1-2; TRBD1 might be the D (6 bases). V gave up 1 base and J gave up 6 bases, with 9 bases separating them. Germline CDR1 and CDR2: SGHVS and FNYEAQ. The CDR3 sequence is 13 residues long. The CDR3 loop is CASSLGAGDGYTF. The CDR3 region has the DNA TGTGCCAGCAGCTTAGGGGCAGGGGATGGCTACACCTTC.

This chain links TRBV7-6 with TRBJ2-3, with TRBD2 matching 11 bases. Germline V lookup: CDR1 SGHVS, CDR2 FNYEAQ. V was pared by 8 bases and J by 0 bases, with 7 bases of the junction left unmatched. The CDR3 sequence is 16 residues long. CDR3 amino acids: CASGTTSGSSTDTQYF. In nucleotides, the CDR3 is TGTGCCAGCGGAACCACTAGCGGGAGTAGCACAGATACGCAGTATTTT.

This clonotype was seen a handful of times. J is TRBJ2-1 and V is TRBV27; 7 bases fit TRBD2. This CDR3 is built from 16 residues. CDR1 is MNHEY, CDR2 SMNVEV, per germline (reference sequence). The V segment lost 6 bases and the J segment 5 bases; nucleotides outside the gene matches: 13. The CDR3 region is CASSYTIAGSNNEQFF. The CDR3 DNA follows: TGTGCCAGCAGCTATACTATAGCGGGTTCCAACAATGAGCAGTTCTTC.

This clonotype was found a few times. This chain uses TRBV6-2 or TRBV6-3 with TRBJ2-7; 7 bases line up with TRBD2. The junction had 14 bases not matched to a gene; V was cut back by 7 bases and J by 2 bases. The CDR3 sequence is 16 residues long. CDR1 is MNHEY, CDR2 SVGEGT, per germline. The CDR3 nucleotides read TGTGCCAGCACTTCACACCAAGCGGGGATCCCCTACGAGCAGTACTTC. Its translation is CASTSHQAGIPYEQYF.

This rearrangement joins TRBV6-1 to TRBJ2-7, with D unclear. Germline CDR1 and CDR2: MNHNS and SASEGT. CDR3 length: 12 residues. V lost 7 bases and J 2 bases, leaving 9 bases between the germline ends. CDR3 amino acids: CASTGETYEQYF. CDR3 nucleotide sequence: TGTGCCAGCACAGGTGAAACCTACGAGCAGTACTTC.

This clonotype came up a few times. V and J are TRBV7-9 and TRBJ1-4, with 9 bases lining up with TRBD1. V lost 7 bases, J lost 8 bases, and 8 bases stayed unmatched. CDR3 length: 14 amino acids. CDR1 and CDR2 (germline): SEHNR, FQNEAQ (reference sequence). CDR3 residues: CASTPGQGDEKLFF. The CDR3 DNA is TGTGCCAGCACCCCGGGACAGGGCGACGAAAAACTGTTTTTT.

In this sample, this clonotype turned up once. This CDR3 is CASSLDRRGSTEAFF. The CDR3 DNA reads TGTGCCAGCAGCTTAGATAGGAGAGGGAGCACTGAAGCTTTCTTT. The chain links TRBV11-2 to TRBJ1-1, with unresolved D. There are 15 residues in the CDR3. Germline CDR1 reads SGHAT; CDR2 reads FQNNGV. V lost 0 bases, J lost 4 bases, and 12 bases lay in between.

A few counts support this clonotype. The J gene is TRBJ2-5, the V gene TRBV10-1; 11 bases map to TRBD2. Losses at the gene ends were 11 bases for V and 3 bases for J; bases not matched to a gene: 20. This CDR3 has 18 amino acids. The V gene's germline CDR1 is WNHNN and CDR2 SYGVQD (reference sequence). In DNA form, the CDR3 reads TGCGCCCTGCGGGCCTTAGCGGAGTCGGGACTAGCGGAAGAGACCCAGTACTTC. As protein: CALRALAESGLAEETQYF.

This clonotype appeared many times. In nucleotides, the CDR3 is TGTGCCAGCAGCCTGGACCGAGGAGGGTACGAGCAGTACTTC. This sequence encodes CASSLDRGGYEQYF. The chain links TRBV7-2 to TRBJ2-7; D is perhaps TRBD2 (6 bases). The germline V and J ends were trimmed by 5 bases and 4 bases, with 15 bases remaining between them. The CDR3 is 14 amino acids. Germline V CDR1 and CDR2: SGHTA, FQGNSA.